This TCR beta chain was found in a study of T cells in women clearing cervical HPV infection. Germline V gene sequence: CDR1 DFQATT, CDR2 SNEGSKA (reference sequence). V gave up 1 base and J gave up 4 bases, with 7 bases separating them. The CDR3 loop spans 12 amino acids. Method: immunoSEQ multiplex PCR; TCRdb's copy keeps in-frame clones and lacks some. The sample table sets out about 31,000 clones. Turning to this clone: The missing CDR3 end, 3 residues past where the read stops, is filled in from the germline J gene.

Sequencing used blood buffy coat. This TCR was sampled from a woman aged 18-70 years with a cervical HPV16 infection that either progressed to CIN3+ or cleared (not recorded which). The rearrangement joins TRBV20-1 to TRBJ1-1; D gene unclear. The DNA read from the CDR3 is TGCAGTGCTAGAGCGCGGGGCACTGAA. The encoded protein is CSARARGTE. The CDR3, in full, reads CSARARGTEAFF.